Detailed here is one T cell receptor beta chain. CDR1 SGHTS and CDR2 YDEGEE come from the germline V gene. Trimming took off 6 bases at V and 2 bases at J, with 9 bases between the two ends. There are 13 residues in the CDR3. These data originate in a study of blood T cell repertoires in COVID-19. Here immunoSEQ multiplex PCR was the method, and the copy in TCRdb shows in-frame clones only, minus some. Here the sample spans about 69,000 clones, 75% to 90% being singletons. This chain uses TRBV5-8 with TRBJ2-1; D possibly corresponds to TRBD2 (5 bases). This receptor was obtained from a woman aged 50 to 60 with active COVID-19. Material: peripheral blood. CDR3 sequence: CASNPGTYNEQFF. In DNA form, the CDR3 reads TGTGCCAGCAATCCCGGGACCTACAATGAGCAGTTCTTC.